The source of this TCR beta chain is a study of human T cells and chemical hapten exposure. Overall study context: Patients additionally received therapeutic doses of diphenylcyclopropenone on the scalp once a week, and this continued throughout the approximately 23-week study. Alopecia areata, totalis or universalis affected patients who were mostly female.

The sample's time point: patch test 2, 6 weeks after DPC sensitization. Treatment: therapeutic diphenylcyclopropenone sensitization with weekly scalp DPC. The study, taken as a whole, reports: Those TCRs sitting above 1 in 1000 frequency stayed the same with DPC sensitization.

This clonotype was seen at least ten times. Its antigen remains unknown. TCRdb processed the RACE reads anew with MiXCR; each CDR3 protein has one entry. The sample contains about 100,000 distinct CDR3 sequences, about an eighth of which appear only once. The CDR3 runs 19 residues. V lost 5 bases to trimming and J lost 1 base, with 26 bases between them. Germline assignment: CDR1 WSHSY and CDR2 SAAADI. This receptor was taken from a middle-aged woman with alopecia areata. Some clones in this sample may be carry-over from other donors' samples. The material sequenced was whole blood, taken in connection with sensitization to the hapten diphenylcyclopropenone (DPC). The genes are TRBV10-2 and TRBJ1-1, with no clear D. The CDR3, as DNA: TGCGCCAGCAGTCGGGCGGCTGGCGGGCAATACCCCGGGAACACTGAAGCTTTCTTT. This translates into CASSRAAGGQYPGNTEAFF.